This is a list of T cell receptor beta chains from one sample in a study of cytomegalovirus exposure and HLA in healthy donors. Assay: immunoSEQ multiplex PCR; the TCRdb copy retains only in-frame clones and omits some. This sample has tens of thousands of clones, with 90% found just once. Source material: PBMCs. The receptor source for this set is a young man in good health and CMV-seronegative. Each CDR3 is given with its conserved first and last residue. Each record gives: V gene, clone size, D gene, J gene, CDR3 DNA, CDR3 protein. A D gene is named only where the DNA matches it firmly. Part of the rows lack a size; the others show once, few, many or a class for expanded clones.

TRBV7-9	NA	NA	TRBJ1-2	TGTGCCAGCAGCTTAGACAGTCACTATGGCTACACCTTC	CASSLDSHYGYTF
TRBV7-2	NA	TRBD1	TRBJ1-1	TGTGCCAGCAGCCTTCGACAGGGCGGCCAAGCTTTCTTT	CASSLRQGGQAFF
TRBV5-5	NA	NA	TRBJ2-7	TGTGCCAGCAGCCCGACGCCCATGACTCAGTACGAGCAGTACTTC	CASSPTPMTQYEQYF
TRBV7-2	NA	TRBD2	TRBJ2-7	TGTGCCAGCAGCATGCGGGAGCGGTTAGAGGAGCAGTACTTC	CASSMRERLEEQYF
TRBV6-1	NA	TRBD1	TRBJ2-4	TGTGCCAGCAGTGAGACAGGGCGAGCCAAGAACATTCAGTACTTC	CASSETGRAKNIQYF
TRBV7-3	NA	NA	TRBJ2-2	TGTGCCAGCAGCACCTCAGGGTATTACTCCGGGGAGCTGTTTTTT	CASSTSGYYSGELFF
TRBV4-3	few	NA	TRBJ2-7	TGCGCCAGCAGCCGGGAGGCGGGGCAGTACTACGAGCAGTACTTC	CASSREAGQYYEQYF
TRBV19	NA	NA	TRBJ2-1	TGTGCCAGTACCGACCACGGCGGGACCGGTGAGCAGTTCTTC	CASTDHGGTGEQFF
TRBV6-1	NA	NA	TRBJ2-2	TGTGCCAGCAGTGTCCAGGGGCTGAACACCGGGGAGCTGTTTTTT	CASSVQGLNTGELFF
TRBV6-1	NA	TRBD2	TRBJ2-7	TGTGCCAGCAGTGAATTTGGACTAGCCGCTGGGGACGAGCAGTACTTC	CASSEFGLAAGDEQYF
TRBV5-4	NA	TRBD2	TRBJ2-7	TGTGCCAGCAGCTTTGGACTAGCGGGAAGAGCGGCCTACGAGCAGTACTTC	CASSFGLAGRAAYEQYF
TRBV4-3	NA	TRBD1	TRBJ2-7	TGCGCCAGCAGCCAAGGGCAGGGGGCTTCGTACGAGCAGTACTTC	CASSQGQGASYEQYF
TRBV6-5	NA	NA	TRBJ1-2	TGTGCCAGCAGTTACCTAAGAGGTCCTGGCTACACCTTC	CASSYLRGPGYTF
TRBV9	once	NA	TRBJ1-1	TGTGCCAGCGCGGAAAGGGGTACGGATCTGGGGTTCACTGAAGCTTTCTTT	CASAERGTDLGFTEAFF
TRBV10-3	NA	TRBD1	TRBJ1-6	TGTGCCATCAGGCCTTCGGGACAGTTGAATTCACCCCTCCACTTT	CAIRPSGQLNSPLHF
TRBV6-5	NA	NA	TRBJ1-2	TGTGCCAGCAGTTTCTCTCGGGGTGGTGGCTACACCTTC	CASSFSRGGGYTF
TRBV5-1	few	TRBD1	TRBJ1-4	TGCGCCAGCAGCACAAGACAGGGGGGGGAAAAACTGTTTTTT	CASSTRQGGEKLFF
TRBV4-3	once	NA	TRBJ2-3	TGCGCCAGCAGCCAAGACCGCCAGGCGGGGACAGATACGCAGTATTTT	CASSQDRQAGTDTQYF
TRBV2	NA	TRBD2	TRBJ2-2	TGTGCCAGCAGTGGGGGGGGTTTGAGTACCGGGGAGCTGTTTTTT	CASSGGGLSTGELFF
TRBV7-3	NA	TRBD2	TRBJ2-1	TGTGCCAGCAGCTTAGGGGCTAGCGGGAGGGATGAGCAGTTCTTC	CASSLGASGRDEQFF
TRBV2	NA	NA	TRBJ1-5	TGTGCCAGCAGACCACAGGAACTTAGCAATCAGCCCCAGCATTTT	CASRPQELSNQPQHF
TRBV5-6	NA	TRBD1	TRBJ2-7	TGTGCCAGCAGCCTCATAGGGACAGCCTTCTCCTACGAGCAGTACTTC	CASSLIGTAFSYEQYF
TRBV7-9	NA	TRBD2	TRBJ2-1	TGTGCCAGCAGCTTAACGGCCGGACTAGGTTCCAATGAGCAGTTCTTC	CASSLTAGLGSNEQFF
TRBV9	NA	TRBD2	TRBJ2-1	TGTGCCAGCAGCGTAGCGGCGGGAGGCCCACTCAGTGAGCAGTTCTTC	CASSVAAGGPLSEQFF
TRBV7-9	NA	TRBD2	TRBJ2-5	TGTGCCAGCAGCTTTCCGGGACTAGCGGTCTTGGGGGAGACCCAGTACTTC	CASSFPGLAVLGETQYF
TRBV2	NA	TRBD1	TRBJ2-2	TGTGCCAGCAGAAAAGGACAGGGCCTGAACACCGGGGAGCTGTTTTTT	CASRKGQGLNTGELFF
TRBV7-9	NA	TRBD2	TRBJ2-3	TGTGCCAGCAGCTCCCGGATGGCGGGACTAGCGGGAGTCACAGATACGCAGTATTTT	CASSSRMAGLAGVTDTQYF
TRBV13	NA	NA	TRBJ2-1	TGTGCCAGCAGCTTAGCTAGAGATGAGCAGTTCTTC	CASSLARDEQFF
TRBV19	NA	TRBD2	TRBJ2-7	TGTGCCAGTAGCAGACCTAGCGGGGCCTCCTACGAGCAGTACTTC	CASSRPSGASYEQYF
TRBV21-1	NA	NA	TRBJ1-2	TGTGCCAGCAAAAGACAGGGATACTATGGCTACACCTTC	CASKRQGYYGYTF
TRBV5-1	NA	TRBD1	TRBJ2-3	TGCGCCAGCAGCACGGACAGGGCGACAGATACGCAGTATTTT	CASSTDRATDTQYF
TRBV7-9	few	NA	TRBJ1-1	TGTGCCAGCAGCGCAGGGAAGGGAGGTAGTGGCACTGAAGCTTTCTTT	CASSAGKGGSGTEAFF
TRBV19	NA	TRBD2	TRBJ2-1	TGTGCCAGTGGTACCCTCGGGCTAGCGGGAAAGCGGGAGCAGTTCTTC	CASGTLGLAGKREQFF
TRBV11-2	NA	TRBD2	TRBJ2-2	TGTGCCAGCAGCCCCCCCGGGACTACTAACACCGGGGAGCTGTTTTTT	CASSPPGTTNTGELFF
TRBV5-1	NA	NA	TRBJ1-4	TGCGCCAGCAGCTTGGGCCCAGGGGTGGAAAAACTGTTTTTT	CASSLGPGVEKLFF
TRBV7-6	few	NA	TRBJ1-1	TGTGCCAGCAGCTTATATATGAACACTGAAGCTTTCTTT	CASSLYMNTEAFF